This T cell receptor (beta chain) was captured in a study of T cell repertoires in cytomegalovirus infection. The CDR3 has 11 residues. The germline gives CDR1 ENHRY, CDR2 SYGVKD. V lost 10 bases and J lost 5, with 9 bases in between. This clonotype appeared a few times. Its cognate antigen is unknown. TCRdb independently ran MiXCR on the reads; one entry per CDR3 protein. Among under 300,000 distinct CDR3 sequences, roughly a fifth were seen once, and the ten largest hold approximately 20%. This receptor was taken from a human donor in good health (CMV status not recorded). Some clones in this sample may be carry-over from other donors' samples. The sequencing used cultured PBMCs, collected from culture after CMV antigen stimulation. The V and J genes are TRBV10-3 and TRBJ2-4; D is ambiguous. In DNA form, the CDR3 reads TGTGCCACGTCCGGCCAAAACATTCAGTACTTC. Its translation is CATSGQNIQYF.